This paragraph covers one T cell receptor (beta chain) sequence. The junction does not match germline at one end; this may be a read error. The CDR3 loop spans 14 amino acids. Germline loops: CDR1 SGHDT, CDR2 YYEEEE. Original processing notes: Amplification of reference gene primers provided the estimated nucleated cell counts. Some clones are missing from TCRdb's copy, which holds only in-frame ones; the method was immunoSEQ multiplex PCR. V and J calls and clone size are those listed in that table; D and trimming were worked out from the DNA. The sample lists under 350,000 clones, around 90% seen once, with 1.3% in the top ten. The entry originates in a study of blood T cell repertoires in COVID-19. About the research overall: The United States, Italy and Spain were the sources of the acute and convalescent COVID-19 samples.

This TCR came from a man in his 70s with acute or convalescent COVID-19. The sample consisted of peripheral blood. V and J are TRBV5-6 and TRBJ2-7; 12 bases map to TRBD1. The CDR3, as DNA: TGTGCCAGCAGCCCGGGACAGGGGGCCTATGAGCAGTACTTC. Translating it yields CASSPGQGAYEQYF.